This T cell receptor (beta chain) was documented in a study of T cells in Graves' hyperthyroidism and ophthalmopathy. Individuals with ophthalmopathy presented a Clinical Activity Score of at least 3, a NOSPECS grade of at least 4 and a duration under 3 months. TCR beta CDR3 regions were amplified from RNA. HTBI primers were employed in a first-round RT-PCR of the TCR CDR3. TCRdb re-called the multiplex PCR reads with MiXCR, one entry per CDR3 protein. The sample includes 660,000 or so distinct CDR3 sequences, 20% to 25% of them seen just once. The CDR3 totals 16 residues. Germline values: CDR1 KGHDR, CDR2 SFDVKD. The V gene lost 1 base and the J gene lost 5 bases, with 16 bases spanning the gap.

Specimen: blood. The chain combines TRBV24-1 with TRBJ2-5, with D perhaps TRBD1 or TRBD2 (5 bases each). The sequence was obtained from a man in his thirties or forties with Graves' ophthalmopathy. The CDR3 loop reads CATSDFQGEGSETQYF. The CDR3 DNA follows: TGTGCCACCAGTGATTTCCAGGGAGAGGGGAGTGAGACCCAGTACTTC.